A selection of T cell receptor beta chains follows, all from one sample in a study of chemoradiotherapy in HPV16-positive cancers. The table came from immunoSEQ multiplex PCR; TCRdb's copy has only in-frame clones and leaves some out. The table has some 7,700 clones, roughly two thirds seen once. The sample here was taken from a patient who underwent chemoradiotherapy. Receptors were obtained from a human donor with HPV-associated anogenital cancer. Both conserved end residues are part of each CDR3. Each record gives: clone size, V gene, J gene, D gene, CDR3 length, CDR3 DNA, CDR3 protein. A D gene is named only where the DNA matches it firmly. The size field is filled for only some rows; it gives once, few, many or a size class.

clone_size: few; v_call: TRBV15; j_call: TRBJ2-7; d_call: -; cdr3_length: 13; cdr3_nt: TGTGCCACCAGCAGAGGACAGGTCCACGAGCAGTACTTC; cdr3_aa: CATSRGQVHEQYF
clone_size: once; v_call: TRBV5-1; j_call: TRBJ1-6; d_call: TRBD1; cdr3_length: 16; cdr3_nt: TGCGCCAGCAGCTTGGTAGGGACAGGGAATAATTCACCCCTCCACTTT; cdr3_aa: CASSLVGTGNNSPLHF
clone_size: -; v_call: TRBV7-3; j_call: TRBJ1-3; d_call: TRBD1; cdr3_length: 16; cdr3_nt: TGTGCCAGCAGCCCCGTGACAGGGTGGTCTGGAAACACCATATATTTT; cdr3_aa: CASSPVTGWSGNTIYF
clone_size: few; v_call: TRBV5-6; j_call: TRBJ1-4; d_call: -; cdr3_length: 16; cdr3_nt: TGTGCCAGCAGCTTGGCCGGGGGGCCGGCTAATGAAAAACTGTTTTTT; cdr3_aa: CASSLAGGPANEKLFF
clone_size: once; v_call: TRBV5-1; j_call: TRBJ1-3; d_call: -; cdr3_length: 16; cdr3_nt: TGCGCCAGCAGCCTGAGTCCGCGGAGCTCTGGAAACACCATATATTTT; cdr3_aa: CASSLSPRSSGNTIYF
clone_size: -; v_call: TRBV30; j_call: TRBJ1-2; d_call: -; cdr3_length: 12; cdr3_nt: TGTGCCTGGAGTGAGAGGGTACGAGGCTACACCTTC; cdr3_aa: CAWSERVRGYTF
clone_size: few; v_call: TRBV4-2; j_call: TRBJ1-5; d_call: -; cdr3_length: 13; cdr3_nt: TGTGCCAGCAGCCGGGGCACCAACAAGCCCCAGCATTTT; cdr3_aa: CASSRGTNKPQHF
clone_size: few; v_call: TRBV19; j_call: TRBJ1-5; d_call: TRBD1; cdr3_length: 12; cdr3_nt: TGTGCCAGTAACCACAGGGGTCAGCCCCAGCATTTT; cdr3_aa: CASNHRGQPQHF
clone_size: few; v_call: TRBV30; j_call: TRBJ1-2; d_call: TRBD1; cdr3_length: 13; cdr3_nt: TGTGCCCGCCACCGGGACAGACCCTATGGCTACACCTTC; cdr3_aa: CARHRDRPYGYTF
clone_size: -; v_call: TRBV28; j_call: TRBJ1-5; d_call: -; cdr3_length: 15; cdr3_nt: TGTGCCAGCAGTGCCGGTGGGATAGGCAATCAGCCCCAGCATTTT; cdr3_aa: CASSAGGIGNQPQHF
clone_size: once; v_call: TRBV27; j_call: TRBJ1-1; d_call: -; cdr3_length: 15; cdr3_nt: TGTGCCAGCTCCCCTGGACGCATCTTAAACACTGAAGCTTTCTTT; cdr3_aa: CASSPGRILNTEAFF
clone_size: -; v_call: TRBV4-3; j_call: TRBJ2-1; d_call: TRBD1; cdr3_length: 16; cdr3_nt: TGCGCCAGCAGCCAAGAGTTAGGAGGCAGGGGGTATGAGCAGTTCTTC; cdr3_aa: CASSQELGGRGYEQFF
clone_size: -; v_call: TRBV19; j_call: TRBJ2-5; d_call: TRBD1; cdr3_length: 16; cdr3_nt: TGTGCCAGTAGTATCCGACAGGGACAGTACCAAGAGACCCAGTACTTC; cdr3_aa: CASSIRQGQYQETQYF
clone_size: few; v_call: TRBV19; j_call: TRBJ2-7; d_call: -; cdr3_length: 12; cdr3_nt: TGTGCCACCGACCCGGGCTCCTACGAGCAGTACTTC; cdr3_aa: CATDPGSYEQYF
clone_size: -; v_call: TRBV5-4; j_call: TRBJ2-7; d_call: TRBD2; cdr3_length: 13; cdr3_nt: TGTGCCAGCAGCATGGGGGAGGGTGGGGAGCAGTACTTC; cdr3_aa: CASSMGEGGEQYF
clone_size: -; v_call: TRBV2; j_call: TRBJ1-4; d_call: -; cdr3_length: 14; cdr3_nt: TGTGCCAGCAGTGACGGAGCGGATACTGAAAAACTGTTTTTT; cdr3_aa: CASSDGADTEKLFF
clone_size: -; v_call: TRBV10-1; j_call: TRBJ1-1; d_call: -; cdr3_length: 13; cdr3_nt: TGCGCCAGCAGGGCCCAGGGGAACACTGAAGCTTTCTTT; cdr3_aa: CASRAQGNTEAFF
clone_size: -; v_call: TRBV25-1; j_call: TRBJ1-1; d_call: -; cdr3_length: 14; cdr3_nt: TGTGCCAGCAGAGAGACAGGCTCGAACACTGAAGCTTTCTTT; cdr3_aa: CASRETGSNTEAFF
clone_size: -; v_call: TRBV6-6; j_call: TRBJ1-5; d_call: TRBD1; cdr3_length: 16; cdr3_nt: TGTGCCAGCAGGGACCGGGGACAGGAAGCGCAGGGGCCCCAGCATTTT; cdr3_aa: CASRDRGQEAQGPQHF
clone_size: -; v_call: TRBV4-3; j_call: TRBJ1-1; d_call: -; cdr3_length: 15; cdr3_nt: TGCGCCAGCAGCCAAGATTTAGGAGGGGCATACGGAGCTTTCTTT; cdr3_aa: CASSQDLGGAYGAFF
clone_size: -; v_call: TRBV5-1; j_call: TRBJ2-7; d_call: -; cdr3_length: 15; cdr3_nt: TGCGCCAGCAGCTTGGGATGGGGTAGTTCCTACGAGCAGTACTTC; cdr3_aa: CASSLGWGSSYEQYF
clone_size: few; v_call: TRBV12-5; j_call: TRBJ1-5; d_call: TRBD1; cdr3_length: 14; cdr3_nt: TGTGCTAGTGGTGCCGGGACAGGGACTCGGCCCCAGCATTTT; cdr3_aa: CASGAGTGTRPQHF
clone_size: -; v_call: TRBV19; j_call: TRBJ1-2; d_call: -; cdr3_length: 14; cdr3_nt: TGTGCCAGTAGTAACCGACAGGCGAGGAGTGGCTACACCTTC; cdr3_aa: CASSNRQARSGYTF
clone_size: -; v_call: TRBV5-3; j_call: TRBJ1-5; d_call: -; cdr3_length: 18; cdr3_nt: TGTGCTACTCTAGGACGAACACTATCCCAGAGACCCTGGCAGCCCCAGCATTTT; cdr3_aa: CATLGRTLSQRPWQPQHF
clone_size: -; v_call: TRBV30; j_call: TRBJ1-2; d_call: -; cdr3_length: 13; cdr3_nt: TGTGCCTGGAGTCTTTCGGGGCCCTATGGCTACACCTTC; cdr3_aa: CAWSLSGPYGYTF
clone_size: -; v_call: TRBV2; j_call: TRBJ2-1; d_call: -; cdr3_length: 16; cdr3_nt: TGTGCCAGCAGTGTCTCGGGACATAGGGGATCCAATGAGCAGTTCTTC; cdr3_aa: CASSVSGHRGSNEQFF
clone_size: -; v_call: TRBV19; j_call: TRBJ1-2; d_call: -; cdr3_length: 14; cdr3_nt: TGTGCCAGTACTTCCCTCGGGGGGTCCTACGGCTACACCTTC; cdr3_aa: CASTSLGGSYGYTF
clone_size: -; v_call: TRBV10-2; j_call: TRBJ2-1; d_call: -; cdr3_length: 15; cdr3_nt: TGCGCCAGCAGTTGGTCAGGGAACTCCTACAATGAGCAGTTCTTC; cdr3_aa: CASSWSGNSYNEQFF
clone_size: -; v_call: TRBV5-4; j_call: TRBJ2-5; d_call: TRBD2; cdr3_length: 16; cdr3_nt: TGTGCCAGCAGCTTCCCCGGACTAGCGGGGGGCAAGACCCAGTACTTC; cdr3_aa: CASSFPGLAGGKTQYF
clone_size: -; v_call: TRBV9; j_call: TRBJ1-6; d_call: -; cdr3_length: 14; cdr3_nt: TGTGCCAGCAGCGGGGGGGCCCCTCTTTCCCCCCTCCACTTT; cdr3_aa: CASSGGAPLSPLHF
clone_size: -; v_call: TRBV6-5; j_call: TRBJ1-4; d_call: -; cdr3_length: 15; cdr3_nt: TGTGCCAGCAGTTACTCGGGGGGAACTAATGAAAAACTGTTTTTT; cdr3_aa: CASSYSGGTNEKLFF
clone_size: -; v_call: TRBV4-3; j_call: TRBJ1-4; d_call: -; cdr3_length: 15; cdr3_nt: TGCGCCAGCAGCCACGGGGTGGAAACTAATGAAAAACTGTTTTTT; cdr3_aa: CASSHGVETNEKLFF
clone_size: -; v_call: TRBV6-1; j_call: TRBJ2-6; d_call: -; cdr3_length: 18; cdr3_nt: TGTGCCAGCAGTGTACCCCCGTGGGAACAAAGTCGGGCCAACGTCCTGACTTTC; cdr3_aa: CASSVPPWEQSRANVLTF
clone_size: -; v_call: TRBV11-2; j_call: TRBJ1-1; d_call: TRBD1; cdr3_length: 16; cdr3_nt: TGTGCCAGCAGCACAACCGGGACAGGGGGAATCAGTAAAGCTTTCTTT; cdr3_aa: CASSTTGTGGISKAFF
clone_size: -; v_call: TRBV5-1; j_call: TRBJ1-1; d_call: -; cdr3_length: 14; cdr3_nt: TGCGCCAGCAGCTTGGACAGTCTGAACACTGAAGCTTTCTTT; cdr3_aa: CASSLDSLNTEAFF
clone_size: few; v_call: TRBV25-1; j_call: TRBJ2-2; d_call: TRBD2; cdr3_length: 13; cdr3_nt: TGTGCCAGCAGTGAAAGGGACTACGGGGAGCTGTTTTTT; cdr3_aa: CASSERDYGELFF
clone_size: -; v_call: TRBV19; j_call: TRBJ1-2; d_call: -; cdr3_length: 15; cdr3_nt: TGTGCCAGTAGTACACGACAGAACGTCAACTATGGCTACACCTTC; cdr3_aa: CASSTRQNVNYGYTF
clone_size: -; v_call: TRBV2; j_call: TRBJ1-3; d_call: -; cdr3_length: 17; cdr3_nt: TGTGCCAGCAGGCCGGCGGGCCTCACCCCCTCTGGAAACACCATATATTTT; cdr3_aa: CASRPAGLTPSGNTIYF
clone_size: -; v_call: TRBV5-1; j_call: TRBJ1-2; d_call: -; cdr3_length: 14; cdr3_nt: TGCGCCAGCAGCTTGGCCACAGGAGGGTATGGCTACACCTTC; cdr3_aa: CASSLATGGYGYTF
clone_size: -; v_call: TRBV4-2; j_call: TRBJ1-1; d_call: TRBD1; cdr3_length: 13; cdr3_nt: TGTGCCAGCAACCCAGGGGGTTTAACTGAAGCTTTCTTT; cdr3_aa: CASNPGGLTEAFF
clone_size: -; v_call: TRBV7-2; j_call: TRBJ2-5; d_call: TRBD2; cdr3_length: 17; cdr3_nt: TGTGCCAGCAGCTTAGGGGGACTAGCGGGGCCCAGGGAGACCCAGTACTTC; cdr3_aa: CASSLGGLAGPRETQYF
clone_size: -; v_call: TRBV27; j_call: TRBJ1-5; d_call: -; cdr3_length: 15; cdr3_nt: TGTGCCAGCAGCCCCGACGGGGTTCCTAATCAGCCCCAGCATTTT; cdr3_aa: CASSPDGVPNQPQHF
clone_size: -; v_call: TRBV9; j_call: TRBJ2-3; d_call: -; cdr3_length: 14; cdr3_nt: TGTGCCAGCGGGGCGGATTCTAGCACAGATACGCAGTATTTT; cdr3_aa: CASGADSSTDTQYF
clone_size: -; v_call: TRBV30; j_call: TRBJ2-5; d_call: -; cdr3_length: 13; cdr3_nt: TGTGCCTGGAGTCAGGACCTAAGAGGGACCCAGTACTTC; cdr3_aa: CAWSQDLRGTQYF
clone_size: -; v_call: TRBV19; j_call: TRBJ2-1; d_call: -; cdr3_length: 18; cdr3_nt: TGTGCCAGTAGCCCGGGGACAGCAAAATTAGCGGTTGTGGATGAGCAGTTCTTC; cdr3_aa: CASSPGTAKLAVVDEQFF
clone_size: once; v_call: TRBV5-6; j_call: TRBJ1-3; d_call: -; cdr3_length: 17; cdr3_nt: TGTGCCAGCAGCCCACGACAGGTTTACTACTCTGGAAACACCATATATTTT; cdr3_aa: CASSPRQVYYSGNTIYF
clone_size: -; v_call: TRBV29-1; j_call: TRBJ1-2; d_call: TRBD1; cdr3_length: 14; cdr3_nt: TGCAGCGTCCCAGGACAGGGGAAGGTCTATGGCTACACCTTC; cdr3_aa: CSVPGQGKVYGYTF
clone_size: -; v_call: TRBV19; j_call: TRBJ1-1; d_call: -; cdr3_length: 17; cdr3_nt: TGTGCCAGTAACCCCGGTTTGGGCAGGGCCTCAAGCACTGAAGCTTTCTTT; cdr3_aa: CASNPGLGRASSTEAFF
clone_size: -; v_call: TRBV4-1; j_call: TRBJ2-5; d_call: TRBD1; cdr3_length: 18; cdr3_nt: TGCGCCAGCAGCCGAGTGTTGCGGGACAGGGTGTTCCAAGAGACCCAGTACTTC; cdr3_aa: CASSRVLRDRVFQETQYF
clone_size: -; v_call: TRBV6-6; j_call: TRBJ2-2; d_call: TRBD1; cdr3_length: 16; cdr3_nt: TGTGCCAGCAGTCGGGACAGAGCTAAGAACACCGGGGAGCTGTTTTTT; cdr3_aa: CASSRDRAKNTGELFF
clone_size: -; v_call: TRBV6-6; j_call: TRBJ1-2; d_call: TRBD1; cdr3_length: 16; cdr3_nt: TGTGCCAGCAGTTACGATTTCGGGGCAGGGGGGCATGGCTACACCTTC; cdr3_aa: CASSYDFGAGGHGYTF
clone_size: -; v_call: TRBV6-4; j_call: TRBJ2-1; d_call: -; cdr3_length: 18; cdr3_nt: TGTGCCAGCAGTACCGCAGCAGGGGCCCCCCTTCAGGACAATGAGCAGTTCTTC; cdr3_aa: CASSTAAGAPLQDNEQFF
clone_size: once; v_call: TRBV6-5; j_call: TRBJ2-7; d_call: TRBD2; cdr3_length: 16; cdr3_nt: TGTGCCAGCAGTTACTCCCAGAGCGGGAGGGCCTACGAGCAGTACTTC; cdr3_aa: CASSYSQSGRAYEQYF
clone_size: -; v_call: TRBV30; j_call: TRBJ2-3; d_call: -; cdr3_length: 16; cdr3_nt: TGTGCCTGGGCTGGGGCTTCCTACGCCCGACCGGGAGCGCAGTATTTT; cdr3_aa: CAWAGASYARPGAQYF
clone_size: -; v_call: TRBV7-9; j_call: TRBJ2-6; d_call: -; cdr3_length: 13; cdr3_nt: TGTGCCAGCAGCTTAGAGACCGAGTCCGTCCTGACTTTC; cdr3_aa: CASSLETESVLTF
clone_size: -; v_call: TRBV6-1; j_call: TRBJ1-2; d_call: TRBD1; cdr3_length: 16; cdr3_nt: TGTGCCAGCAGTGCCCTACGTGGGACAGGGGTTTATGGCTACACCTTC; cdr3_aa: CASSALRGTGVYGYTF
clone_size: -; v_call: TRBV2; j_call: TRBJ2-1; d_call: -; cdr3_length: 14; cdr3_nt: TGTGCCAGCAGGAACCGGGACAAGTACAATGAGCAGTTCTTC; cdr3_aa: CASRNRDKYNEQFF
clone_size: -; v_call: TRBV5-5; j_call: TRBJ2-3; d_call: -; cdr3_length: 14; cdr3_nt: TGTGCCAGCAGCTTGGGCGATTCCGGCGATACGCAGTATTTT; cdr3_aa: CASSLGDSGDTQYF
clone_size: -; v_call: TRBV29-1; j_call: TRBJ1-2; d_call: -; cdr3_length: 12; cdr3_nt: TGCAGCGTTGATTCGGTGGAATTCGGCTACACCTTC; cdr3_aa: CSVDSVEFGYTF